Listed below are T cell receptor beta chains from one sample, sequenced in a study of blood T cell repertoires in COVID-19. The data were produced by immunoSEQ multiplex PCR, yet TCRdb's version contains in-frame clones alone and is incomplete. The table shows fewer than 350,000 clones, with almost 90% occurring only once. Sequenced material: PBMCs or T cells enriched from blood (not recorded which). These receptors were collected from a woman between 18 and 29 years old with acute COVID-19. The CDR3 runs from the conserved cysteine through the conserved F or W. A D gene is named only where the DNA matches it firmly. The listing skips clone size in some rows; elsewhere it reads once, few, many or a size class.

j_call,d_call,v_call,clone_size,cdr3_nt,cdr3_aa
TRBJ2-1,TRBD2,TRBV5-5,.,TGTGCCAGCAGCTTGCGGTCTAGCGGGGGCCATGAGCAGTTCTTC,CASSLRSSGGHEQFF
TRBJ1-1,.,TRBV10-3,.,TGTGCCATCAGCCCGGGATCTGAAGCTTTCTTT,CAISPGSEAFF
TRBJ1-1,.,TRBV18,.,TGTGCCAGCTCACCGGGACACCAGAACACTGAAGCTTTCTTT,CASSPGHQNTEAFF
TRBJ1-1,.,TRBV3-1/TRBV3-2,.,TGTGCCAGCAGCCAAGACAACAGGGAAGGAGCTTTCTTT,CASSQDNREGAFF
TRBJ2-1,TRBD2,TRBV19,.,TGTGCCAGTAGTTATAGCGGGAGACAATACAATGAGCAGTTCTTC,CASSYSGRQYNEQFF
TRBJ2-2,.,TRBV7-3,.,TGTGCCAGCAGCTTACGAGGGCTACCTAGGGCCGGGGAGCTGTTTTTT,CASSLRGLPRAGELFF
TRBJ2-2,.,TRBV4-3,.,TGCGCCAGCAAACCGTCTAGGTTCGCGAACACCGGGGAGCTGTTTTTT,CASKPSRFANTGELFF
TRBJ1-3,.,TRBV18,.,TGTGCCAGCTCACCTACAACGTCTGGAAACACCATATATTTT,CASSPTTSGNTIYF
TRBJ2-7,.,TRBV27,.,TGTGCCAGCTCCCTGGGATCGACGGGAGTTAACCACGAGCAGTACTTC,CASSLGSTGVNHEQYF
TRBJ2-7,.,TRBV18,.,TGTGCCAGCTCACCTCGTCCCAGCTACGAGCAGTACTTC,CASSPRPSYEQYF
TRBJ2-1,TRBD1,TRBV18,.,TGTGCCAGCTCCCAATCGACAGGGAATGAGCAGTTCTTC,CASSQSTGNEQFF
TRBJ2-1,TRBD2,TRBV7-6,.,TGTGCCAGCACCCTGGGGAGCGGGGCTTACAATGAGCAGTTCTTC,CASTLGSGAYNEQFF
TRBJ2-5,TRBD1,TRBV18,.,TGTGCCAGCTCGGAAAACAGGGGGCTAGAGACCCAGTACTTC,CASSENRGLETQYF
TRBJ2-1,.,TRBV4-1,.,TGCGCCAGCAGCCAAGTTGTACAACAGGGGGGGCACAATGAGCAGTTCTTC,CASSQVVQQGGHNEQFF
TRBJ2-3,.,TRBV5-1,.,TGCGCCAGCAGCCGCGGGCCTCTAGCGACTAGCACAGATACGCAGTATTTT,CASSRGPLATSTDTQYF
TRBJ2-7,TRBD2,TRBV15,.,TGTGCCACCAACCCGGGACTAGCGGTTTCCTACGAGCAGTACTTC,CATNPGLAVSYEQYF
TRBJ2-7,TRBD1,TRBV4-1,.,TGCGCCAGCAGCCGGGCTATGGGGACAGGGAAGGCCTACGAGCAGTACTTC,CASSRAMGTGKAYEQYF
TRBJ1-1,TRBD1,TRBV19,.,TGTGCCAGTAGTATTTGGGACAGGGTCGCTTTCTTT,CASSIWDRVAFF
TRBJ2-7,TRBD2,TRBV5-1,once,TGCGCCAGCAGCTTCACTAGCGGGAGTTTTTACGAGCAGTACTTC,CASSFTSGSFYEQYF
TRBJ1-5,TRBD1,TRBV4-2,.,TGTGCCAGCAGCCAAGATCGTATGCAGGGGGGTCAGCCCCAGCATTTT,CASSQDRMQGGQPQHF
TRBJ2-7,.,TRBV4-1,.,TGCGCCAGCAGCCGCCGGGACGAGCAGTACTTC,CASSRRDEQYF
TRBJ2-7,TRBD1,TRBV6-5,.,TGTGCCAGCCGGGACAGAGGGAGATACGAGCAGTACTTC,CASRDRGRYEQYF
TRBJ1-6,.,TRBV28,once,TGTGCCAGCAGTCGGACATCAAATTCACCCCTCCACTTT,CASSRTSNSPLHF
TRBJ2-5,TRBD2,TRBV30,.,TGTGCCTGGACTTTAGGACTAGCGGGATACGAGACCCAGTACTTC,CAWTLGLAGYETQYF
TRBJ1-1,.,TRBV18,.,TGTGCCAGCTCAGCGGAAAGCCGGGCTTTCTTT,CASSAESRAFF
TRBJ1-2,.,TRBV15,.,TGTGCCACCAGCAGAGACGAACGGTTATATGGCTACACCTTC,CATSRDERLYGYTF
TRBJ2-3,.,TRBV10-3,.,TGTGCCATCAGCCGACAGAGCACAGATACGCAGTATTTT,CAISRQSTDTQYF
TRBJ2-7,TRBD2,TRBV5-5,.,TGTGCCAGCAGCTTCACAAGCGGGACCGGGGTCGGCGAGCAGTACTTC,CASSFTSGTGVGEQYF
TRBJ1-2,TRBD1,TRBV6-2/TRBV6-3,.,TGTGCCAGCAGTTACGGGACAGGGGGCTATGGCTACACCTTC,CASSYGTGGYGYTF
TRBJ2-7,TRBD1,TRBV27,many,TGTGCCAGCAGTTTATGGGGACAGGGTCTCCTCGAGCAGTACTTC,CASSLWGQGLLEQYF
TRBJ2-1,TRBD2,TRBV7-8,.,TGTGCCAGCAGACCTTTGGGTAGCGGGGGCTCCTACAATGAGCAGTTCTTC,CASRPLGSGGSYNEQFF
TRBJ1-2,.,TRBV28,.,TGTGCCAGCAGGAGAGGATCCTCCTATGGCTACACCTTC,CASRRGSSYGYTF
TRBJ2-5,TRBD1,TRBV10-2,once,TGCGCCAGCAGTGATCGGACAGGGGGGGAGACCCAGTACTTC,CASSDRTGGETQYF
TRBJ2-5,TRBD2,TRBV30,once,TGTGCCTGGAAGCGGACTAGCGGGAGGGACGGTAGCGAGACCCAGTACTTC,CAWKRTSGRDGSETQYF
TRBJ1-5,TRBD1,TRBV28,.,TGTGCCAGCAGTCGCCGGGACAGGCGCAATCAGCCCCAGCATTTT,CASSRRDRRNQPQHF
TRBJ1-1,TRBD1,TRBV6-1,.,TGTGCCAGCAGTGAAAGGACAGGGGGCGGTTATAACACTGAAGCTTTCTTT,CASSERTGGGYNTEAFF
TRBJ1-6,.,TRBV11-2,.,TGTGCCAGCAGCTTAGGGGGGGTCTTTTACTATAATTCACCCCTCCACTTT,CASSLGGVFYYNSPLHF
TRBJ2-7,TRBD1,TRBV28,.,TGTGCCAGCAGTTTGACAGGGGGTCCCAACGAGCAGTACTTC,CASSLTGGPNEQYF
TRBJ2-5,.,TRBV18,.,TGTGCCAGCTCACGCGGGACAGCAGAGACCCAGTACTTC,CASSRGTAETQYF
TRBJ2-7,TRBD2,TRBV27,.,TGTGCCAGCAGTTTATCAGGGGACGGGAGGATGGGCGAGCAGTACTTC,CASSLSGDGRMGEQYF
TRBJ1-2,.,TRBV18,.,TGTGCCAGCTCACGGGACACCTATGGCTACACCTTC,CASSRDTYGYTF
TRBJ2-1,TRBD2,TRBV19,.,TGTGCCAGTAGTATCTTACCTCCGGGACTAGCAAATGAGCAGTTCTTC,CASSILPPGLANEQFF
TRBJ1-5,.,TRBV2,.,TGTGCCAGCAGTGAGGGAGGTCAGCCCCAGCATTTT,CASSEGGQPQHF
TRBJ2-1,TRBD2,TRBV5-1,few,TGCGCCAGCAGCCCAACTAGCGGAGTATCCTACAATGAGCAGTTCTTC,CASSPTSGVSYNEQFF
TRBJ2-7,TRBD2,TRBV6-2/TRBV6-3,.,TGTGCCAGCAGTTACGGGACTATCTTTTTGAGGGAGCAGTACTTC,CASSYGTIFLREQYF
TRBJ2-2,.,TRBV28,.,TGTGCCAGCAGCCCGCCCAGGGGGGAAAGGACCGGGGAGCTGTTTTTT,CASSPPRGERTGELFF
TRBJ2-3,.,TRBV24-1,once,TGTGCCACCGGGCGGGACACAGATACGCAGTATTTT,CATGRDTDTQYF
TRBJ2-1,TRBD2,TRBV18,.,TGTGCCAGCTCACCGTATAGCGGGAGCTCCTACAATGAGCAGTTCTTC,CASSPYSGSSYNEQFF